The T cell receptor (beta chain) described here comes from a study of neoadjuvant nivolumab and ipilimumab in lung cancer. General study findings and limits: Only two of four nivolumab-treated tumors gained richness and clonality by surgery. Resected-tumor TCR richness correlated positively with pretherapy blood richness.

The V and J ends lost 3 bases and 4 bases respectively, with 11 bases between them. CDR1 is SGHKS, CDR2 YYEKEE, per germline (reference sequence). This CDR3 contains 14 residues. The protocol was immunoSEQ multiplex PCR, while the TCRdb copy is restricted to in-frame clones and leaves out a portion. The sample has roughly 6,900 clones, roughly 90% seen once. As regards this clone: What it binds is unknown.

The clonotype originates from an adult with non-small cell lung cancer. Some clones in this sample may be carry-over from other donors' samples. Material: tumor tissue, obtained after neoadjuvant nivolumab, alone or with ipilimumab, at or shortly before surgery. This rearrangement joins TRBV5-5 to TRBJ1-3; D remains ambiguous. In DNA form, the CDR3 reads TGTGCCAGCAGCTCCCGGTCTCAGGGAAACACCATATATTTT. This codes for CASSSRSQGNTIYF.